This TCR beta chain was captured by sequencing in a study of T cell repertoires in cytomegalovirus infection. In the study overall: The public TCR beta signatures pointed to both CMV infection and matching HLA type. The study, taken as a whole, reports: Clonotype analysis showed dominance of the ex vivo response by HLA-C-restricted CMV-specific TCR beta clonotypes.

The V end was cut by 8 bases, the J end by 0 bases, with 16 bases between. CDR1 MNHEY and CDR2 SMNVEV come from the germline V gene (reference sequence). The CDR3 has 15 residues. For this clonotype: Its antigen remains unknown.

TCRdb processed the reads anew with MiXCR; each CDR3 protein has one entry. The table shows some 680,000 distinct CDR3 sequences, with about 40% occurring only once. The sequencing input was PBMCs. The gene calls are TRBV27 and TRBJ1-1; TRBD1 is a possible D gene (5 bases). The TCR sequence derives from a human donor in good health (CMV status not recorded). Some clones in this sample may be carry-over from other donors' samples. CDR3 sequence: CASHLGGGVNTEAFF. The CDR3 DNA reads TGTGCCAGCCACCTGGGGGGGGGTGTGAACACTGAAGCTTTCTTT.